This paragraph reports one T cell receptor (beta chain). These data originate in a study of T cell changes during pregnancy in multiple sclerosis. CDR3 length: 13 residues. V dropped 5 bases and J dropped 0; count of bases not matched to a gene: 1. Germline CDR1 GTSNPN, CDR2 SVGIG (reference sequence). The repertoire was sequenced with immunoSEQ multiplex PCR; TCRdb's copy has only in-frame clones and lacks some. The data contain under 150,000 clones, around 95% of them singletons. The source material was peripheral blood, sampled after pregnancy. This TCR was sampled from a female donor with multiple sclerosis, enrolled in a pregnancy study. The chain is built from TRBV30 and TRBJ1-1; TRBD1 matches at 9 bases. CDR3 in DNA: TGTGCCTGGGACAGGGGGATGAACACTGAAGCTTTCTTT. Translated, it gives CAWDRGMNTEAFF. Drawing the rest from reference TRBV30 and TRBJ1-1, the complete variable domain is SQTIHQWPATLVQPVGSPLSLECTVEGTSNPNLYWYRQAAGRGLQLLFYSVGIGQISSEVPQNLSASRPQDRQFILSSKKLLLSDSGFYLCAWDRGMNTEAFFGQGTRLTVV.